Listed here are 2 T cell receptor beta chains from one sample, sequenced in a study of Ad26.COV2.S vaccination and SARS-CoV-2 variants. Treatment denoted: some 20 received Ad26.COV2.S at low or high dose, single or two shots; 5 received placebo; per-sample allocation not given. Samples were taken on day 63 after the first vaccine or placebo injection. The data were produced by immunoSEQ multiplex PCR, yet TCRdb's version contains in-frame clones alone and is incomplete. The top ten clones hold around 1.5% of a sample with hundreds of thousands of clones, approximately 88% of them seen once. Specimen: peripheral blood, collected in a trial of Ad26.COV2.S vaccine versus placebo. The receptors stem from a person between 18 and 65 years old who received the Ad26.COV2.S COVID-19 vaccine or a placebo.

The CDR3 DNA reads TGCAGTGCCAAGAACTTTGAAGCTTTCTTT. This codes for CSAKNFEAFF. The chain carries TRBV20-1 and TRBJ1-1; no reliable D call. The germline gives CDR1 DFQATT, CDR2 SNEGSKA (reference sequence). The V end was cut by 6 bases, the J end by 7 bases, with 9 bases between. The CDR3 has 10 residues.

This chain uses TRBV10-2 with TRBJ2-5, with 8 nucleotides matching TRBD1. Per the germline V gene, CDR1 is WSHSY and CDR2 is SAAADI. The V gene end was trimmed by 0 bases and the J gene end by 4 bases; junction bases not matched to a gene: 4. The CDR3 has 15 residues. The CDR3 is CASSESTGGRETQYF. The CDR3 DNA sequence: TGCGCCAGCAGTGAGTCCACAGGGGGTAGAGAGACCCAGTACTTC.